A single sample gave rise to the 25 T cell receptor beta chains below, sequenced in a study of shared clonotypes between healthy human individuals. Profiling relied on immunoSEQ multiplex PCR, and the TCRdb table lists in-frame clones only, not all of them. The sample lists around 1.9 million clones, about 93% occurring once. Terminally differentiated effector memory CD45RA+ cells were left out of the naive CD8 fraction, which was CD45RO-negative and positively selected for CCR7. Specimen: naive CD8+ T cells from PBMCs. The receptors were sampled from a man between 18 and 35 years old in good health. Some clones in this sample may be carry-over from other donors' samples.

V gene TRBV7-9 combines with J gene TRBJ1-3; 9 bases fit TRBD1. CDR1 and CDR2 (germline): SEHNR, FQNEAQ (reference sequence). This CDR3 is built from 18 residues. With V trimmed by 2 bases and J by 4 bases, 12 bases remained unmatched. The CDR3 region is CASSLPHPRTGAGNTIYF. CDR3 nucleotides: TGTGCCAGCAGCTTACCCCACCCCCGGACAGGGGCCGGAAACACCATATATTTT.

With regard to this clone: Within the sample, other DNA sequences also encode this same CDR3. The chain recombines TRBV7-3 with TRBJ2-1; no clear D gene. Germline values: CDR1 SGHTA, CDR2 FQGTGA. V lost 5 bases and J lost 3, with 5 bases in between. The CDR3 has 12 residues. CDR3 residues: CASSPGYNEQFF. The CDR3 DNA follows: TGTGCCAGCAGCCCGGGCTACAATGAGCAGTTCTTC.

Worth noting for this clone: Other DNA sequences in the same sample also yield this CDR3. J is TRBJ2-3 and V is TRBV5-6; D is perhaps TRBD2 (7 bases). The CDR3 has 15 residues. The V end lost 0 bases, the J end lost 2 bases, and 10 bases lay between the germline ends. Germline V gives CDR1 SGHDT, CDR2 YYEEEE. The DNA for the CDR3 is TGTGCCAGCAGCTTGGCGGGGGGCTTCACAGATACGCAGTATTTT. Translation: CASSLAGGFTDTQYF.

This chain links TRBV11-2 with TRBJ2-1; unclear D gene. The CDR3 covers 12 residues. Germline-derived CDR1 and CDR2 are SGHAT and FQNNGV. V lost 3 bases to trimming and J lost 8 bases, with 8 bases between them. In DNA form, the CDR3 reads TGTGCCAGCAGCTTTAGTAGTTATGAGCAGTTCTTC. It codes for CASSFSSYEQFF.

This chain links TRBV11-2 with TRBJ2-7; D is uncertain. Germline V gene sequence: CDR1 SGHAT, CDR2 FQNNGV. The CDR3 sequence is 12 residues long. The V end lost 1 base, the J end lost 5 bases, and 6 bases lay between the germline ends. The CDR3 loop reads CASSLGHDEQYF. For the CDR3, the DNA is TGTGCCAGCAGCTTAGGGCACGACGAGCAGTACTTC.

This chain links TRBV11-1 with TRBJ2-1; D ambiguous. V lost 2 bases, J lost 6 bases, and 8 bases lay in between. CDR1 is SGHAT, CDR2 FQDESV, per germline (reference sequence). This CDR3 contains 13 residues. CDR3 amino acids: CASSLNLGNEQFF. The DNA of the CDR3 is TGTGCCAGCAGCTTAAACTTGGGCAATGAGCAGTTCTTC.

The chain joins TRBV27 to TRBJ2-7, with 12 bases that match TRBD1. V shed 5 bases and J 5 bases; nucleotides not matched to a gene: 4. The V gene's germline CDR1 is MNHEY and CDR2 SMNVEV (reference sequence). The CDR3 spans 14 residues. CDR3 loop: CASSRDRGLNEQYF. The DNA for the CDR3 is TGTGCCAGCAGTAGGGACAGGGGGCTAAACGAGCAGTACTTC.

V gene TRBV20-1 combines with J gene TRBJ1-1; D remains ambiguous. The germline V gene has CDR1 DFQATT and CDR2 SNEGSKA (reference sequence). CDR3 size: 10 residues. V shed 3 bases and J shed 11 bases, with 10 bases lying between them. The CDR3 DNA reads TGCAGTGCTAGGGCCGGAGGGGCTTTCTTT. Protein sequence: CSARAGGAFF.

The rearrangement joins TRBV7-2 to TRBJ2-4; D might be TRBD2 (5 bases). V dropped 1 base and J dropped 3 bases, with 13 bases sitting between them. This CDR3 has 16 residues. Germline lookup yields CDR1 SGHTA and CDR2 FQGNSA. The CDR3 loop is CASSLVGESVKNIQYF. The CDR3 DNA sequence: TGTGCCAGCAGCTTAGTTGGGGAGTCGGTCAAAAACATTCAGTACTTC.

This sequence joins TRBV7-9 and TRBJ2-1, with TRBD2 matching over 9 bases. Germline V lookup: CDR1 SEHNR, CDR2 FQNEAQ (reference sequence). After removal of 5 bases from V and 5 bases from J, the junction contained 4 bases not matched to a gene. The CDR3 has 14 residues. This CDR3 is CASSEVAGDNEQFF. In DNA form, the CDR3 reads TGTGCCAGCAGCGAGGTAGCGGGAGACAATGAGCAGTTCTTC.

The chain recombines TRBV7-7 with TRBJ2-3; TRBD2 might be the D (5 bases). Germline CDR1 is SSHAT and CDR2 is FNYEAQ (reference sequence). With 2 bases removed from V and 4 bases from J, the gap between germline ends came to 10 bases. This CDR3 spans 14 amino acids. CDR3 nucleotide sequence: TGTGCCAGCAGCTTAAATCTAGCCTCAGATACGCAGTATTTT. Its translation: CASSLNLASDTQYF. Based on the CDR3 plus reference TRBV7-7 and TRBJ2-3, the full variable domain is GAGVSQSPRYKVTKRGQDVTLRCDPISSHATLYWYQQALGQGPEFLTYFNYEAQPDKSGLPSDRFSAERPEGSISTLTIQRTEQRDSAMYRCASSLNLASDTQYFGPGTRLTVL.

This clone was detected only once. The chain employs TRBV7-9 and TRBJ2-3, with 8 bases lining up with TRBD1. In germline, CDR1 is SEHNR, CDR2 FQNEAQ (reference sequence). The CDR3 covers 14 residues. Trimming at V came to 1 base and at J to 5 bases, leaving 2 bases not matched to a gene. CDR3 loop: CASSLGTGIDTQYF. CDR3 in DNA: TGTGCCAGCAGCTTAGGGACAGGGATAGATACGCAGTATTTT.

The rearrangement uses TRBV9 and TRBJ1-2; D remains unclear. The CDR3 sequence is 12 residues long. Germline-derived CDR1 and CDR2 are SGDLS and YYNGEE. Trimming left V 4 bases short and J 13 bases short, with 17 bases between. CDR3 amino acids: CASSSRGEACTF. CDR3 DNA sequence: TGTGCCAGCAGCTCCAGAGGAGAGGCTTGCACCTTC. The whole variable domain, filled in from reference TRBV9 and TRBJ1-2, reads DSGVTQTPKHLITATGQRVTLRCSPRSGDLSVYWYQQSLDQGLQFLIQYYNGEERAKGNILERFSAQQFPDLHSELNLSSLELGDSALYFCASSSRGEACTFGSGTRLTVV.

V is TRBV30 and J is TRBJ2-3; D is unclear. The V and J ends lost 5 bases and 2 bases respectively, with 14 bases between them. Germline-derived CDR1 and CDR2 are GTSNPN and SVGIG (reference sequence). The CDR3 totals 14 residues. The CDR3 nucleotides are TGTGCCTGGCGAGTTGGCGTTATCACAGATACGCAGTATTTT. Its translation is CAWRVGVITDTQYF.

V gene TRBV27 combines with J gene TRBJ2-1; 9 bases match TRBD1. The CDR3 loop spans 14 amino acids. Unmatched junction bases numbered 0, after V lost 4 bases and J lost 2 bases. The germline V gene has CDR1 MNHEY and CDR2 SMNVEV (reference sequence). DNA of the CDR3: TGTGCCAGCAGTTGGGACAGGGCCTACAATGAGCAGTTCTTC. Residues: CASSWDRAYNEQFF.

The CDR3, as DNA: TGTGCCAGCAGCGGACAGCCCAACACCGGGGAGCTGTTTTTT. It specifies CASSGQPNTGELFF. The chain recombines TRBV7-9 with TRBJ2-2, with D possibly being TRBD1 (6 bases). CDR3 length: 14 residues. Trimming stripped 5 bases from V and 2 bases from J, with 9 bases between. From germline, CDR1 is SEHNR and CDR2 FQNEAQ (reference sequence).

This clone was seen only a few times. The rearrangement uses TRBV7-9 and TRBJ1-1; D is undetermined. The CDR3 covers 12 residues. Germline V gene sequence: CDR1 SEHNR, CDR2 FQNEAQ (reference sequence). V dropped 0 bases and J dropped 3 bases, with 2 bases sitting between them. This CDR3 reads CASSLAHTEAFF. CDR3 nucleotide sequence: TGTGCCAGCAGCTTAGCTCACACTGAAGCTTTCTTT.

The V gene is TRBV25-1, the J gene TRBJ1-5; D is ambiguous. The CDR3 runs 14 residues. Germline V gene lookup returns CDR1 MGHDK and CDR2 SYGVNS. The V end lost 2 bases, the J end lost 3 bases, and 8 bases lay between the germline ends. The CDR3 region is CASSEGLHNQPQHF. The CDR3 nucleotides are TGTGCCAGCAGTGAAGGGCTCCACAATCAGCCCCAGCATTTT. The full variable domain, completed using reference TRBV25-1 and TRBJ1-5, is EADIYQTPRYLVIGTGKKITLECSQTMGHDKMYWYQQDPGMELHLIHYSYGVNSTEKGDLSSESTVSRIRTEHFPLTLESARPSHTSQYLCASSEGLHNQPQHFGDGTRLSIL.

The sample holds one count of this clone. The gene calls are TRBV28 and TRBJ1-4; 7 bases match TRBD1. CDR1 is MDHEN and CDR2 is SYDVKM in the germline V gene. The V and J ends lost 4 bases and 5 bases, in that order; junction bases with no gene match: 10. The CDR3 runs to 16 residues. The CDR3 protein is CASSSRLQGQNEKLFF. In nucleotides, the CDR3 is TGTGCCAGCAGTTCGCGTCTACAGGGGCAGAATGAAAAACTGTTTTTT. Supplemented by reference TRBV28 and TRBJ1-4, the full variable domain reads DVKVTQSSRYLVKRTGEKVFLECVQDMDHENMFWYRQDPGLGLRLIYFSYDVKMKEKGDIPEGYSVSREKKERFSLILESASTNQTSMYLCASSSRLQGQNEKLFFGSGTQLSVL.

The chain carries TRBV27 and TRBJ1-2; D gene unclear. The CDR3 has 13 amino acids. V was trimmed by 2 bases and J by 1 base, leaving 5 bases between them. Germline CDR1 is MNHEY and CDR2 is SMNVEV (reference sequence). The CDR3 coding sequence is TGTGCCAGCAGTTTAAGGATTAACTATGGCTACACCTTC. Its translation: CASSLRINYGYTF.

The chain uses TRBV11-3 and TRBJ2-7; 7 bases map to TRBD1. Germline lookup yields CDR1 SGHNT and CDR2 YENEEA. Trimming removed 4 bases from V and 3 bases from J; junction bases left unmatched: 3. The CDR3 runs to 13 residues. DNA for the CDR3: TGTGCCAGCAGCTGGGGACAGAACTACGAGCAGTACTTC. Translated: CASSWGQNYEQYF. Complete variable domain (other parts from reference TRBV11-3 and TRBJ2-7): EAGVVQSPRYKIIEKKQPVAFWCNPISGHNTLYWYLQNLGQGPELLIRYENEEAVDDSQLPKDRFSAERLKGVDSTLKIQPAELGDSAVYLCASSWGQNYEQYFGPGTRLTVT.

CDR3 region: CASTNLAGENTGELFF. The CDR3 coding sequence is TGTGCCAGCACCAACTTAGCGGGAGAGAACACCGGGGAGCTGTTTTTT. The chain recombines TRBV7-9 with TRBJ2-2, with TRBD2 matching 9 bases. Germline assignment: CDR1 SEHNR and CDR2 FQNEAQ (reference sequence). The V segment lost 7 bases and the J segment 1 base; nucleotides outside the gene matches: 7. The CDR3 extends over 16 amino acids.

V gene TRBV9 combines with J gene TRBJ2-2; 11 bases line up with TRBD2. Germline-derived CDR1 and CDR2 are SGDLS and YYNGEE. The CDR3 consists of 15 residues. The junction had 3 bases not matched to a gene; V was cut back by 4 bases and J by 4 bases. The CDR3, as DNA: TGTGCCAGCAGCCTCACTAGCGGGGGCACCGGGGAGCTGTTTTTT. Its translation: CASSLTSGGTGELFF.

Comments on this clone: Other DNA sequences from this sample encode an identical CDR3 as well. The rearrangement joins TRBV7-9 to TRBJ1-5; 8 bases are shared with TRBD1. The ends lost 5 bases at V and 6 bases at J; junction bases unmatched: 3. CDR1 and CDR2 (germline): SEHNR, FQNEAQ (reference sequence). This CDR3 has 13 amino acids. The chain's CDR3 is CASSPGGGQPQHF. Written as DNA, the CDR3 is TGTGCCAGCAGCCCAGGGGGCGGTCAGCCCCAGCATTTT.

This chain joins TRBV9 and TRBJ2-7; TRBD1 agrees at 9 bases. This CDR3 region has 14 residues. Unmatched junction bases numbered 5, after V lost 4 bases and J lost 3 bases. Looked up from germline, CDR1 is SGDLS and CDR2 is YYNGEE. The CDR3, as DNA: TGTGCCAGCAGCTCCGGGACAGGGATCTACGAGCAGTACTTC. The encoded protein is CASSSGTGIYEQYF.